Described below is a single T cell receptor (beta chain) sequence and its context. The junction had 10 bases not matched to a gene; V was cut back by 5 bases and J by 5 bases. CDR1 and CDR2 from the germline V gene are SGHAT and FQNNGV. The CDR3 is 15 residues long. Assay used: immunoSEQ multiplex PCR; TCRdb lists only in-frame clones, some missing. The sample has under 15,000 clones, approximately 29% seen once. The data stem from a study of tumour-infiltrating T cells in Burkitt lymphoma. Study information: Repertoire clonality predicted overall and progression-free survival.

Sequences were obtained from tumor tissue. The clonotype was recovered from a human donor with diffuse large B-cell lymphoma. The J gene is TRBJ1-1, the V gene TRBV11-2; 8 positions match TRBD1. The chain's CDR3 is CASSTTRGLGTEAFF. CDR3 DNA: TGTGCCAGCAGCACTACCAGGGGGCTCGGGACTGAAGCTTTCTTT.